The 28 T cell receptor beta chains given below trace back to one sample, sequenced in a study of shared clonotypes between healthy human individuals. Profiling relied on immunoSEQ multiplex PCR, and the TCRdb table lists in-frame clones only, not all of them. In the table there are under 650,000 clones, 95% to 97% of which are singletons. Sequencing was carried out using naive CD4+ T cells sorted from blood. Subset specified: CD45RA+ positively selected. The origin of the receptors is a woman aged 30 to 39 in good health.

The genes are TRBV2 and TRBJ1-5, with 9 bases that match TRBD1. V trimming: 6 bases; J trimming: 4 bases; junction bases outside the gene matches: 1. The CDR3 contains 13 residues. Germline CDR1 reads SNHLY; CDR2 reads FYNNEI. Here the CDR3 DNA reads TGTGCCAGCAGGGACAGGGGTAATCAGCCCCAGCATTTT. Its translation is CASRDRGNQPQHF.

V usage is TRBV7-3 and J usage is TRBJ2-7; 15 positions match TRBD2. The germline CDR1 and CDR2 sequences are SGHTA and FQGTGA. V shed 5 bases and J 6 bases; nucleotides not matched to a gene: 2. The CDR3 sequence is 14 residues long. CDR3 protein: CASSPGLAGGEQYF. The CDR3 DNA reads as TGTGCCAGCAGCCCGGGACTAGCGGGAGGCGAGCAGTACTTC. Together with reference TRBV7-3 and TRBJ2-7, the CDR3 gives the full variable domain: GAGVSQTPSNKVTEKGKYVELRCDPISGHTALYWYRQSLGQGPEFLIYFQGTGAADDSGLPNDRFFAVRPEGSVSTLKIQRTERGDSAVYLCASSPGLAGGEQYFGPGTRLTVT.

Here the CDR3 reads CASSAGTGVTYEQYF. CDR3 in DNA: TGTGCCAGCTCAGCCGGGACAGGGGTCACCTACGAGCAGTACTTC. The genes are TRBV27 and TRBJ2-5; TRBD1 matches 10 bases. The assigned J gene may be wrong: the sequence end matches TRBJ2-7 better. CDR1 is MNHEY and CDR2 is SMNVEV in the germline V gene (reference sequence). There are 15 residues in the CDR3.

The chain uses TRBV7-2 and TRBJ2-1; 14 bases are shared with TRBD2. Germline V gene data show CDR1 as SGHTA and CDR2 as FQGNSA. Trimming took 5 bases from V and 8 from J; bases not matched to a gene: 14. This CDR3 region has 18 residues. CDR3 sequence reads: CASSLTRLAGGPGYEQFF. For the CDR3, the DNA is TGTGCCAGCAGCCTAACTCGACTAGCGGGAGGGCCTGGCTATGAGCAGTTCTTC.

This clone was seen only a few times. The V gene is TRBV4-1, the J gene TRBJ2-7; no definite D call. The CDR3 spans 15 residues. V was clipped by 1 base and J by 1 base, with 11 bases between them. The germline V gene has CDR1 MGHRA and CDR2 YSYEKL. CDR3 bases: TGCGCCAGCAGCCAAGGCCCACCTCATTCCTACGAGCAGTACTTC. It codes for CASSQGPPHSYEQYF.

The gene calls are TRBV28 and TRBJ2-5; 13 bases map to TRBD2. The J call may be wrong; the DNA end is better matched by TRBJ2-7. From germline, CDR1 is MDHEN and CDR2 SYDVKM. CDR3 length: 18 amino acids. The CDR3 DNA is TGTGCCAGCAGTCAAATGTCGGGACTAGCGGGACCGCCCTACGAGCAGTACTTC. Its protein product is CASSQMSGLAGPPYEQYF.

The CDR3 loop reads CASSSSGRYSEQYF. CDR3 coding DNA: TGTGCCAGCAGCTCTAGCGGGAGGTATTCCGAGCAGTACTTC. V gene TRBV28 combines with J gene TRBJ2-7; 11 nucleotides line up with TRBD2. The junction had 7 bases not matched to a gene; V was cut back by 6 bases and J by 6 bases. The CDR3 length is 14 residues. CDR1 is MDHEN and CDR2 is SYDVKM in the germline V gene.

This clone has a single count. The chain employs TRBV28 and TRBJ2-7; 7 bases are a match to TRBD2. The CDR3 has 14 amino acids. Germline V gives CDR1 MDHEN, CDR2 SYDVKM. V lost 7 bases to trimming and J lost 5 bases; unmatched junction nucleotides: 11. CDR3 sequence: CASKGAGDWNEQYF. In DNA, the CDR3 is TGTGCCAGCAAAGGGGCGGGAGATTGGAACGAGCAGTACTTC.

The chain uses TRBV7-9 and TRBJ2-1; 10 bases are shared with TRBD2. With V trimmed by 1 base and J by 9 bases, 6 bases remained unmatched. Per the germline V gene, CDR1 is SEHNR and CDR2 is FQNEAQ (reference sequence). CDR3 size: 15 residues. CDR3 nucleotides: TGTGCCAGCAGCTTAGAAGTCTCTAGCGGGAGTGAGCAGTTCTTC. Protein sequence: CASSLEVSSGSEQFF.

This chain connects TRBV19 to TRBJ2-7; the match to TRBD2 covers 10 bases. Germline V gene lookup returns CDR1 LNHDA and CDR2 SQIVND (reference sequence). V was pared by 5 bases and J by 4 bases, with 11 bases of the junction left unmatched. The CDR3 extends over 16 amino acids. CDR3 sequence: CASSPGLAGVMYEQYF. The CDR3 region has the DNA TGTGCCAGTAGTCCTGGGCTAGCGGGAGTTATGTACGAGCAGTACTTC.

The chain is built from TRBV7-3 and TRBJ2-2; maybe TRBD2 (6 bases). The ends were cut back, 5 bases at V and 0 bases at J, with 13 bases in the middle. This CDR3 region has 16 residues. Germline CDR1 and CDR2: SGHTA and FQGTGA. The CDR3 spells CASSDPSDANTGELFF. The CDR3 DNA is TGTGCCAGCAGCGATCCTAGCGACGCGAACACCGGGGAGCTGTTTTTT.

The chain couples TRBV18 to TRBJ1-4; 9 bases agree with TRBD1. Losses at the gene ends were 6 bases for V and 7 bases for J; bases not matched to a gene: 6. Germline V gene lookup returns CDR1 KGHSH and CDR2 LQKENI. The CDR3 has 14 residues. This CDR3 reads CASSRDREGEKLFF. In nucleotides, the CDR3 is TGTGCCAGCTCTCGGGACAGGGAAGGTGAAAAACTGTTTTTT.

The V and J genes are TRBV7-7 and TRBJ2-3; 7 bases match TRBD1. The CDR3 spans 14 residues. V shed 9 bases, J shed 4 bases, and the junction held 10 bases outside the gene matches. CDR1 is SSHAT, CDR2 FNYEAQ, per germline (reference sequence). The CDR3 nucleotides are TGTGCCAGTTCACGACAGGGCGGTTCAGATACGCAGTATTTT. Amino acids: CASSRQGGSDTQYF. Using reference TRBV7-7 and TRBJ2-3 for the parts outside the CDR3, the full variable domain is GAGVSQSPRYKVTKRGQDVTLRCDPISSHATLYWYQQALGQGPEFLTYFNYEAQPDKSGLPSDRFSAERPEGSISTLTIQRTEQRDSAMYRCASSRQGGSDTQYFGPGTRLTVL.

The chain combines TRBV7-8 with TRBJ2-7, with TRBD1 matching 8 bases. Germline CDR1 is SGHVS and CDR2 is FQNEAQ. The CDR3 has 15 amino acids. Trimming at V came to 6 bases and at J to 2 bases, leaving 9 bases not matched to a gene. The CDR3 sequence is CASRDRVPLTYEQYF. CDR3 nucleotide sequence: TGTGCCAGCAGGGACAGGGTACCCCTTACCTACGAGCAGTACTTC. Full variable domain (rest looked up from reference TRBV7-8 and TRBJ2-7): GAGVSQSPRYKVAKRGQDVALRCDPISGHVSLFWYQQALGQGPEFLTYFQNEAQLDKSGLPSDRFFAERPEGSVSTLKIQRTQQEDSAVYLCASRDRVPLTYEQYFGPGTRLTVT.

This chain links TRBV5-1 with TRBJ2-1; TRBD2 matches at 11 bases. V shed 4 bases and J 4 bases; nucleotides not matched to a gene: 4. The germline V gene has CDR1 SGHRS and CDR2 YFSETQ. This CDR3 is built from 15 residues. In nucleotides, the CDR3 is TGCGCCAGCAGCATTGGACTAGCGGGTTACAATGAGCAGTTCTTC. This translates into CASSIGLAGYNEQFF.

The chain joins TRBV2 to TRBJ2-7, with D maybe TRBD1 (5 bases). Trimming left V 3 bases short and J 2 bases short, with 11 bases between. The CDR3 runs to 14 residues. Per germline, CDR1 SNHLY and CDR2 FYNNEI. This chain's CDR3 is CASSDGAFTYEQYF. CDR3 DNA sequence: TGTGCCAGCAGTGATGGGGCTTTTACCTACGAGCAGTACTTC.

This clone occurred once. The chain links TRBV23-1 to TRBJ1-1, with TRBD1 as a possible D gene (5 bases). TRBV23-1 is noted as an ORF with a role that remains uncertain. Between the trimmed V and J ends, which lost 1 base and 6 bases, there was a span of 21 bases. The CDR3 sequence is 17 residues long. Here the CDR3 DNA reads TGCGCCAGCAGTCAATACGAGGGACGTCCTCGGAGGGCTGAAGCTTTCTTT. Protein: CASSQYEGRPRRAEAFF.

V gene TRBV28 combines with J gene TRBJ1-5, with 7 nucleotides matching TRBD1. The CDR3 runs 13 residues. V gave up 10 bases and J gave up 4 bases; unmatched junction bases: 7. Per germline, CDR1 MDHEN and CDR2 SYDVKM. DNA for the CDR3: TGTGCCACCTGGGACAGACCAAATCAGCCCCAGCATTTT. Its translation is CATWDRPNQPQHF.

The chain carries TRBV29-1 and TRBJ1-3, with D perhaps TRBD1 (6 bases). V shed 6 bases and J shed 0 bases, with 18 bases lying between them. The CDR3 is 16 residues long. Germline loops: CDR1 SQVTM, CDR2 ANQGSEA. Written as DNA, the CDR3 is TGCAGCGTGGAACCGCGAGGGGGTACCTCTGGAAACACCATATATTTT. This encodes CSVEPRGGTSGNTIYF. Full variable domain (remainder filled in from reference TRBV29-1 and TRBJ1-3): SAVISQKPSRDICQRGTSLTIQCQVDSQVTMMFWYRQQPGQSLTLIATANQGSEATYESGFVIDKFPISRPNLTFSTLTVSNMSPEDSSIYLCSVEPRGGTSGNTIYFGEGSWLTVV.

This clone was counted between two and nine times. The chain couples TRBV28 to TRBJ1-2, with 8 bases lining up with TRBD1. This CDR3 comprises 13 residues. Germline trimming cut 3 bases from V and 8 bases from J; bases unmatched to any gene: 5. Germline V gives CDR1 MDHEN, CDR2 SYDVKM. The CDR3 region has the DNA TGTGCCAGCAGTTTCAGGACAGGGCAGGGCTACACCTTC. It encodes CASSFRTGQGYTF.

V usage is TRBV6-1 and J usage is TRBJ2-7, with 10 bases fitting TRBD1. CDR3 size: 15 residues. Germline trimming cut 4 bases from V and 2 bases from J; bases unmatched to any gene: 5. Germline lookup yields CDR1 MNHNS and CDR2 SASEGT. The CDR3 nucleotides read TGTGCCAGCAGTGCCCGACAGGGGGCTGCCTACGAGCAGTACTTC. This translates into CASSARQGAAYEQYF.

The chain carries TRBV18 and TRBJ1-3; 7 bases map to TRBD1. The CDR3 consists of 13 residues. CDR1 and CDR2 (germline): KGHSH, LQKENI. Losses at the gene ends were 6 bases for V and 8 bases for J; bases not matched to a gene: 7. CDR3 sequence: CASSRQGGDTIYF. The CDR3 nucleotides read TGTGCCAGCTCGCGACAGGGTGGGGACACCATATATTTT.

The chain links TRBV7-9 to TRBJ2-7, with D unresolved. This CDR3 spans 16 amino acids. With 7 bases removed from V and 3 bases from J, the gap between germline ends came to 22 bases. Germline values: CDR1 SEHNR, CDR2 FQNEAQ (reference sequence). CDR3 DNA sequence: TGTGCCAGCACCGGTGGCCTGGATAGTTTTGTCTACGAGCAGTACTTC. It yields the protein CASTGGLDSFVYEQYF. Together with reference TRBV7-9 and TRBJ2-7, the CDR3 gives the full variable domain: DTGVSQNPRHKITKRGQNVTFRCDPISEHNRLYWYRQTLGQGPEFLTYFQNEAQLEKSRLLSDRFSAERPKGSFSTLEIQRTEQGDSAMYLCASTGGLDSFVYEQYFGPGTRLTVT.

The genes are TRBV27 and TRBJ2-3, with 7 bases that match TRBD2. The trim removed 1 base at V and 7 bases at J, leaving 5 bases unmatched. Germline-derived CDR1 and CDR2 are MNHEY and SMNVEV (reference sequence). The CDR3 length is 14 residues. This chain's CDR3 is CASSLYGEGNTQYF. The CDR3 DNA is TGTGCCAGCAGTTTATACGGGGAGGGGAATACGCAGTATTTT.

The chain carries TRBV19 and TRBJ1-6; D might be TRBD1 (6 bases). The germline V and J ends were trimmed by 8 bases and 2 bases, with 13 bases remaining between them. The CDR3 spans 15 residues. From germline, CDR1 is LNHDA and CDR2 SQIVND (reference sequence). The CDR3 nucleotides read TGTGCCAGTTGCGCAGGGGAGACCTATAATTCACCCCTCCACTTT. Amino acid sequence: CASCAGETYNSPLHF.

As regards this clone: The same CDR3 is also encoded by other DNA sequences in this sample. CDR3 DNA: TGTGCCAGCAGTTTAATCGGGGAGCAGTACTTC. It is translated as CASSLIGEQYF. The chain is built from TRBV28 and TRBJ2-7; D is ambiguous. The CDR3 consists of 11 residues. The germline gives CDR1 MDHEN, CDR2 SYDVKM. V lost 2 bases and J 7 bases, leaving 6 bases between the germline ends. The full variable domain, its missing parts supplied by reference TRBV28 and TRBJ2-7, is DVKVTQSSRYLVKRTGEKVFLECVQDMDHENMFWYRQDPGLGLRLIYFSYDVKMKEKGDIPEGYSVSREKKERFSLILESASTNQTSMYLCASSLIGEQYFGPGTRLTVT.

This CDR3 is CAISGEREAFF. CDR3 sequence (DNA): TGTGCCATCAGTGGAGAACGAGAAGCTTTCTTT. The chain links TRBV10-3 to TRBJ1-1; no definite D call. Trimming removed 4 bases at V and 8 bases at J, with 8 bases between. The CDR3 is made up of 11 amino acids. Germline CDR1 ENHRY, CDR2 SYGVKD.

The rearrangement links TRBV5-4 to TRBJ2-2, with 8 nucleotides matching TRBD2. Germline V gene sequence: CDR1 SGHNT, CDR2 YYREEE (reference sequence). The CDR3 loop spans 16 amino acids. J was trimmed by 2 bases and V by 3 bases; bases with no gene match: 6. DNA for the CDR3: TGTGCCAGCAGCTCTCCGGGACTAGTAAACACCGGGGAGCTGTTTTTT. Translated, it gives CASSSPGLVNTGELFF.